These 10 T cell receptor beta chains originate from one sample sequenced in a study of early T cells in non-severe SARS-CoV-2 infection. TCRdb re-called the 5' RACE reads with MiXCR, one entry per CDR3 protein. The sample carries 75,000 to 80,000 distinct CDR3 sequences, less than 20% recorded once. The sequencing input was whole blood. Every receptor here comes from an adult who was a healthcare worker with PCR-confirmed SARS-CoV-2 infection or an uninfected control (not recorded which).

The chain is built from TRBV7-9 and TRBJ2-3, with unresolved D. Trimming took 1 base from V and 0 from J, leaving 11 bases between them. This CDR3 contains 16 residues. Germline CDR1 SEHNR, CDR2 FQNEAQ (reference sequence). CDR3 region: CASSLDWAASTDTQYF. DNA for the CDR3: TGTGCCAGCAGCTTAGATTGGGCAGCTAGCACAGATACGCAGTATTTT.

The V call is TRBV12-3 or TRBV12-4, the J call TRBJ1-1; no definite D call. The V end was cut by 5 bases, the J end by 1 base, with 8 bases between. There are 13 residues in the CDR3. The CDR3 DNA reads TGTGCCAGCAGTCCCTATTCGAACACTGAAGCTTTCTTT. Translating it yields CASSPYSNTEAFF.

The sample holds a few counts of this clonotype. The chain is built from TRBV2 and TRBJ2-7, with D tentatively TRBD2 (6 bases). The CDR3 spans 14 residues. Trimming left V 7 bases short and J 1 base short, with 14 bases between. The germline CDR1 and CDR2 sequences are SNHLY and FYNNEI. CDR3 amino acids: CASTLGTQSYEQYF. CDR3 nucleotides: TGTGCCAGCACCCTCGGGACTCAGTCCTACGAGCAGTACTTC.

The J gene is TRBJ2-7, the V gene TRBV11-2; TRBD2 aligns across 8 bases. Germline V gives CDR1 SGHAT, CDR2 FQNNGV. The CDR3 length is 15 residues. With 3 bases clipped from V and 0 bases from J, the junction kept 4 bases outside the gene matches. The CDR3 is CASSFGLAPSYEQYF. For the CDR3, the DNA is TGTGCCAGCAGCTTCGGACTAGCTCCCTCCTACGAGCAGTACTTC.

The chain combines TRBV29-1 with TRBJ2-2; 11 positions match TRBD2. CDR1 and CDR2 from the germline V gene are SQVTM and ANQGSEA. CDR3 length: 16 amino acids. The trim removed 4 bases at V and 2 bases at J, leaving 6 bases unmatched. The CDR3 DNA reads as TGCAGCGTTGGGGCTAGCGGGGGGATTAACACCGGGGAGCTGTTTTTT. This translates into CSVGASGGINTGELFF.

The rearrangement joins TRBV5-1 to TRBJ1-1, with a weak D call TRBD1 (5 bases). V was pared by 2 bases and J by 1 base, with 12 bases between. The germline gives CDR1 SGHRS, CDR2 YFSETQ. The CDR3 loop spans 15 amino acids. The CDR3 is CASSFRGAENTEAFF. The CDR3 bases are TGCGCCAGCAGCTTCCGGGGCGCAGAGAACACTGAAGCTTTCTTT.

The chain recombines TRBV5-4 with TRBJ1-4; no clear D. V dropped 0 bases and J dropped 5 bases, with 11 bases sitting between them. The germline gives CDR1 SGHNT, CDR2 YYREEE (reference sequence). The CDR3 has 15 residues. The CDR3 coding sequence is TGTGCCAGCAGCTTGGCGGCAGAAACCAATGAAAAACTGTTTTTT. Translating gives CASSLAAETNEKLFF.

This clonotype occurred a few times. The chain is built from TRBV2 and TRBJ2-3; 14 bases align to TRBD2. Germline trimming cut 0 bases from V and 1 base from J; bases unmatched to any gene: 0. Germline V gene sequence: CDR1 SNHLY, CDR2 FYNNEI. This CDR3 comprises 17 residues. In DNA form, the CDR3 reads TGTGCCAGCAGTGAAGCGGGACTAGCGGGGGGCACAGATACGCAGTATTTT. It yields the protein CASSEAGLAGGTDTQYF.

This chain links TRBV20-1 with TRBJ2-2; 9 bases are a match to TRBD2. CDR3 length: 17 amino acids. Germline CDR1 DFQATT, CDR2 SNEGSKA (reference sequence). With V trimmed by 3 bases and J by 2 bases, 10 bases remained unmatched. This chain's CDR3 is CSARRASGAPNTGELFF. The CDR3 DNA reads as TGCAGTGCTAGGAGGGCTAGCGGGGCCCCCAACACCGGGGAGCTGTTTTTT.

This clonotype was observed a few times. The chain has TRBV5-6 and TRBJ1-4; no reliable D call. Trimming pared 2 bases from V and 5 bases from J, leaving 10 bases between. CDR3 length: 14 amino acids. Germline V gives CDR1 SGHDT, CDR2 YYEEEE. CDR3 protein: CASSFGHLNEKLFF. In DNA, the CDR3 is TGTGCCAGCAGCTTCGGGCACTTGAATGAAAAACTGTTTTTT. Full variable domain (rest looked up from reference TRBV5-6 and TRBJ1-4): DAGVTQSPTHLIKTRGQQVTLRCSPKSGHDTVSWYQQALGQGPQFIFQYYEEEERQRGNFPDRFSGHQFPNYSSELNVNALLLGDSALYLCASSFGHLNEKLFFGSGTQLSVL.